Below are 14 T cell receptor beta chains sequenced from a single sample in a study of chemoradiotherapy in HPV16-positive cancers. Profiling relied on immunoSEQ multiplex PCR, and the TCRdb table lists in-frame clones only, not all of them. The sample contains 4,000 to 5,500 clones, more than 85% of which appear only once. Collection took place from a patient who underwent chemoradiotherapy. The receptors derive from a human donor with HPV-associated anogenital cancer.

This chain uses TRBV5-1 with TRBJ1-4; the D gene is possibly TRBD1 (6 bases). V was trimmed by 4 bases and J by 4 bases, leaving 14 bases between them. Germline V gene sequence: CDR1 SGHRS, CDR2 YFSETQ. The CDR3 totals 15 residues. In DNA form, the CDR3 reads TGCGCCAGCAGCGATCCACAGGGCAGTAATGAAAAACTGTTTTTT. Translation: CASSDPQGSNEKLFF.

The DNA for the CDR3 is TGTGCCAGTAGTAAGGACAGGGGAATTTTCGTTGACTACACCTTC. It specifies CASSKDRGIFVDYTF. The chain has TRBV19 and TRBJ1-2; 9 bases map to TRBD1. Germline CDR1 and CDR2: LNHDA and SQIVND (reference sequence). The length of the CDR3 is 15 residues. J gave up 10 bases and V 4 bases, and 13 bases lay outside the gene matches. The whole variable domain, filled in from reference TRBV19 and TRBJ1-2, reads DGGITQSPKYLFRKEGQNVTLSCEQNLNHDAMYWYRQDPGQGLRLIYYSQIVNDFQKGDIAEGYSVSREKKESFPLTVTSAQKNPTAFYLCASSKDRGIFVDYTFGSGTRLTVV.

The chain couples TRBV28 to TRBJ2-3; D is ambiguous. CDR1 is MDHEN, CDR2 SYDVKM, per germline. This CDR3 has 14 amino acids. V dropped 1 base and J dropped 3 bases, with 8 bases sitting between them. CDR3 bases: TGTGCCAGCAGTTTATTTTTGAGGACAGATACGCAGTATTTT. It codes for CASSLFLRTDTQYF.

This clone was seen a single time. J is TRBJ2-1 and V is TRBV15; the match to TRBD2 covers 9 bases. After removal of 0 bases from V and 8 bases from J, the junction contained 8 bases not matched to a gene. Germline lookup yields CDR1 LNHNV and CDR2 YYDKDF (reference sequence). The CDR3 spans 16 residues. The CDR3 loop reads CATSRESGGGAYEQFF. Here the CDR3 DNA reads TGTGCCACCAGCAGAGAATCCGGCGGGGGGGCCTATGAGCAGTTCTTC. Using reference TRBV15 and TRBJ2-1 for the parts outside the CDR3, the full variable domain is DAMVIQNPRYQVTQFGKPVTLSCSQTLNHNVMYWYQQKSSQAPKLLFHYYDKDFNNEADTPDNFQSRRPNTSFCFLDIRSPGLGDTAMYLCATSRESGGGAYEQFFGPGTRLTVL.

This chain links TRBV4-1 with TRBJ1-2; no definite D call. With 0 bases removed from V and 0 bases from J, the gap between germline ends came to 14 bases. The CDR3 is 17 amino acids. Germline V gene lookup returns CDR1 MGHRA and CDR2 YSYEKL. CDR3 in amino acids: CASSQEKGGSTNYGYTF. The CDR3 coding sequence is TGCGCCAGCAGCCAAGAAAAGGGAGGCTCTACTAACTATGGCTACACCTTC.

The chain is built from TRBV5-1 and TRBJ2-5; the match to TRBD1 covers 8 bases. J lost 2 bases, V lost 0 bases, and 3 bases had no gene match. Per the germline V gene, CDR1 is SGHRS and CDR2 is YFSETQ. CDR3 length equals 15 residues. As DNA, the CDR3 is TGCGCCAGCAGCTTGGGCGGACAGGGACAAGAGACCCAGTACTTC. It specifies CASSLGGQGQETQYF.

The CDR3 nucleotides are TGTGCCAGCAGTTCCCAGGGTCGCCAGCCCCAGCATTTT. Amino acids: CASSSQGRQPQHF. The V call is TRBV27, the J call TRBJ1-5, with D maybe TRBD1 (5 bases). The CDR3 totals 13 residues. Trimming took 4 bases from V and 7 from J, leaving 11 bases between them. Germline CDR1 reads MNHEY; CDR2 reads SMNVEV (reference sequence).

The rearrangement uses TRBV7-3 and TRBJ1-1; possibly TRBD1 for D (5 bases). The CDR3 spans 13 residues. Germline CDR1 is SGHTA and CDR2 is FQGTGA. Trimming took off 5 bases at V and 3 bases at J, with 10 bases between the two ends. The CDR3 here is CASSRQGDTEAFF. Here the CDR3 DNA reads TGTGCCAGCAGCCGGCAGGGCGACACTGAAGCTTTCTTT. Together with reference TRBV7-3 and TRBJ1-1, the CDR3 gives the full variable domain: GAGVSQTPSNKVTEKGKYVELRCDPISGHTALYWYRQSLGQGPEFLIYFQGTGAADDSGLPNDRFFAVRPEGSVSTLKIQRTERGDSAVYLCASSRQGDTEAFFGQGTRLTVV.

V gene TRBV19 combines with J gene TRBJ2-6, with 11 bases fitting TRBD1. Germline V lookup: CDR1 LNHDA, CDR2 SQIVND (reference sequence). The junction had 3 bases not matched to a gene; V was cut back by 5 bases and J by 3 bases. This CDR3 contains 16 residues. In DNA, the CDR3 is TGTGCCAGTAGTCCGGGACAGGGGGTTGGGGCCAACGTCCTGACTTTC. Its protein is CASSPGQGVGANVLTF.

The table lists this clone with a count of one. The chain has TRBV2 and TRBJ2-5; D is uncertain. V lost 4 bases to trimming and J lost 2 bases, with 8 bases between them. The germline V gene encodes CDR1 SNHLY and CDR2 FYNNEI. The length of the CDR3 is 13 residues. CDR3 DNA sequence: TGTGCCAGCAGTGTCACACGGCAAGAGACCCAGTACTTC. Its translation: CASSVTRQETQYF.

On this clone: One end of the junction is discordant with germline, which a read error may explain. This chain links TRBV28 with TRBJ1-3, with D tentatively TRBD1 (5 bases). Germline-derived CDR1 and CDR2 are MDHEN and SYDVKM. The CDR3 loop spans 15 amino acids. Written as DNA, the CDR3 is TGTGCCAGCAGTTTATCCGTTAGGGGAGGAAACGCCATATATTTT. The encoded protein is CASSLSVRGGNAIYF.

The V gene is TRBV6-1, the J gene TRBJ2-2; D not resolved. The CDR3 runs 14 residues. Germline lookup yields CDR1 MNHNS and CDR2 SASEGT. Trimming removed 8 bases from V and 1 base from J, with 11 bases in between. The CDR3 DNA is TGTGCCAGCGGTGGAGCCTGGAACACCGGGGAGCTGTTTTTT. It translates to CASGGAWNTGELFF.

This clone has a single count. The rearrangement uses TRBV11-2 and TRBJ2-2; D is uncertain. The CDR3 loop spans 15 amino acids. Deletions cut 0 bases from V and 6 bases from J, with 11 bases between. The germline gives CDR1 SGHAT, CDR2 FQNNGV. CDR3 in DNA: TGTGCCAGCAGCTTAGATAGTCAGTTCGCCGGGGAGCTGTTTTTT. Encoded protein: CASSLDSQFAGELFF.

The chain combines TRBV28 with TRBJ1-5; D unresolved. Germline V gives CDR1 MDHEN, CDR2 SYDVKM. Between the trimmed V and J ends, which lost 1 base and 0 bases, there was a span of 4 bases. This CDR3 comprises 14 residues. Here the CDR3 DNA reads TGTGCCAGCAGTTTATTGGCTAGCAATCAGCCCCAGCATTTT. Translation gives CASSLLASNQPQHF.